The source of this TCR beta chain is a study of cytomegalovirus exposure and HLA in healthy donors. Whole-study findings and limits: The study flagged some 170 TCR beta chains as cytomegalovirus-associated. Later on, analysis showed that most CMV-associated TCR beta chains appeared to be HLA-restricted. A later look showed TCR association rates differing by HLA locus, highest for DRB1 and lowest for HLA-C. Reported results showed that the classifier diagnosed cytomegalovirus status with high specificity and sensitivity.

As to this clone: Its antigen remains unidentified.

This CDR3 is 15 amino acids long. V lost 4 bases and J lost 3; bases outside the gene matches: 6. The germline CDR1 and CDR2 sequences are KGHSH and LQKENI. With 60 Vbeta and 13 Jbeta primers, the PCR was carried out. Data came from immunoSEQ multiplex PCR; TCRdb stores just in-frame clones and leaves some out. The sample consists of about 120,000 clones, approximately 80% of them appearing once. Material for sequencing was PBMCs. The clonotype originates from a woman in her thirties or forties in good health and CMV-seronegative. The chain is built from TRBV18 and TRBJ1-2; TRBD1 aligns across 9 bases. CDR3 nucleotides: TGTGCCAGCTCACAAGGACAGGGGTCTGACTATGGCTACACCTTC. Translated, it gives CASSQGQGSDYGYTF.